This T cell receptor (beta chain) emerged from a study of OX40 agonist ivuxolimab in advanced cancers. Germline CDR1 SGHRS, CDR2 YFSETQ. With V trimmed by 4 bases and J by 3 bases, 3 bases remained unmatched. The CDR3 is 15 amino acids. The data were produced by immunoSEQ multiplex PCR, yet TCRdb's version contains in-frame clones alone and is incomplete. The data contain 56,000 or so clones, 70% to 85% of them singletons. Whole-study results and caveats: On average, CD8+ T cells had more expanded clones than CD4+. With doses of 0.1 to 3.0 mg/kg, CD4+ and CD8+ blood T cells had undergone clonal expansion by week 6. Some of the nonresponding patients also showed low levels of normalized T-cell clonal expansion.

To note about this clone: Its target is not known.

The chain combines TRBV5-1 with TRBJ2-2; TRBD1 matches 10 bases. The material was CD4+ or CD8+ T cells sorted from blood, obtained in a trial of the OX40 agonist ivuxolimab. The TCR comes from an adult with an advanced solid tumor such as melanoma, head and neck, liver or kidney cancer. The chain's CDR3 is CASSPGQGDTGELFF. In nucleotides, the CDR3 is TGCGCCAGCAGCCCCGGACAGGGGGACACCGGGGAGCTGTTTTTT.